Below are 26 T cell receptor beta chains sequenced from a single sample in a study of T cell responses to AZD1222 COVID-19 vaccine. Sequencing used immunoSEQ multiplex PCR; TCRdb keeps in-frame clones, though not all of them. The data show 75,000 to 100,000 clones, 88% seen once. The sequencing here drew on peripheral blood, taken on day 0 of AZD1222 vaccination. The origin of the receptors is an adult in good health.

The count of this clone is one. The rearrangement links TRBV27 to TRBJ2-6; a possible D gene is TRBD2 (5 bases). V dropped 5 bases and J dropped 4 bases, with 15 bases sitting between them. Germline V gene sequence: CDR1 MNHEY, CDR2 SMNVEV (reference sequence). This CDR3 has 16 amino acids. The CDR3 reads CASSTHAGAGANVLTF. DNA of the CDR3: TGTGCCAGCAGTACCCACGCGGGTGCCGGGGCCAACGTCCTGACTTTC.

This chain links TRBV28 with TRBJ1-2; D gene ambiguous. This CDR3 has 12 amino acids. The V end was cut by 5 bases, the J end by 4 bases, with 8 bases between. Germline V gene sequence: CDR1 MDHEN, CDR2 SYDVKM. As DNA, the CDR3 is TGTGCCAGCAGTCGAGGCTCCTATGGCTACACCTTC. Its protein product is CASSRGSYGYTF.

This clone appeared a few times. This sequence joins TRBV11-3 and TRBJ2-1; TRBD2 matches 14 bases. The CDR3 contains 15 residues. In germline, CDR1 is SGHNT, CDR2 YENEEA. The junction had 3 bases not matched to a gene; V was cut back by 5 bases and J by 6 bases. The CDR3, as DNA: TGTGCCAGCAGCCCGACTAGCGGGAGGGCCAATGAGCAGTTCTTC. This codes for CASSPTSGRANEQFF.

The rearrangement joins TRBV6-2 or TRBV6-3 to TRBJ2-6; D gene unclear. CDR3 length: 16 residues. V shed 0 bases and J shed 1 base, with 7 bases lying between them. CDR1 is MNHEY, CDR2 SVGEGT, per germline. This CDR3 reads CASSYSRLSGANVLTF. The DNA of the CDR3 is TGTGCCAGCAGTTACTCAAGGCTATCTGGGGCCAACGTCCTGACTTTC.

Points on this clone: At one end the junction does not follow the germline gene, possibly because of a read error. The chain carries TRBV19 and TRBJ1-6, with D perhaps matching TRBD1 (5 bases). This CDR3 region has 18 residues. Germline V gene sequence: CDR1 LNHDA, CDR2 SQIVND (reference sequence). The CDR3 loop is CASSLDFNTGRRNSPLHF. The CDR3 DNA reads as TGTGCCAGTAGTCTAGATTTTAATACGGGACGGAGAAATTCACCCCTCCACTTT.

Written as DNA, the CDR3 is TGTGCCAGCAGCTTAGGACAGGGGTTCTCCTACGAGCAGTACTTC. Translated, it gives CASSLGQGFSYEQYF. The chain is built from TRBV7-6 and TRBJ2-7, with TRBD1 matching over 8 bases. The V gene's germline CDR1 is SGHVS and CDR2 FNYEAQ. Unmatched junction bases numbered 2, after V lost 1 base and J lost 0 bases. This CDR3 has 15 residues.

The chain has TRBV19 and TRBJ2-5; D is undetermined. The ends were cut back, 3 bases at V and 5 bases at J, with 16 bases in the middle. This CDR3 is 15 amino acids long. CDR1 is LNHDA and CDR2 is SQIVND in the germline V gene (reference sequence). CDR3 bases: TGTGCCAGTAGTATCTCTGGGTCCCAACGGGAGACCCAGTACTTC. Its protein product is CASSISGSQRETQYF.

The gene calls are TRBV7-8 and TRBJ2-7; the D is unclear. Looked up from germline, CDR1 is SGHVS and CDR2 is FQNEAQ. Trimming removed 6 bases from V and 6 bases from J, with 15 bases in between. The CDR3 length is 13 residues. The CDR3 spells CASSPNRASEQYF. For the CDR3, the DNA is TGTGCCAGCAGTCCAAATAGGGCAAGCGAGCAGTACTTC.

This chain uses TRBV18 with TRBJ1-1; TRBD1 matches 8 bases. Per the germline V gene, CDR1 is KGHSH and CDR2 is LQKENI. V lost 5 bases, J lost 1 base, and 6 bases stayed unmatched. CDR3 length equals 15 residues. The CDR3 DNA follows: TGTGCCAGCTCATACCAGGGACAGGCGAACACTGAAGCTTTCTTT. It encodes CASSYQGQANTEAFF.

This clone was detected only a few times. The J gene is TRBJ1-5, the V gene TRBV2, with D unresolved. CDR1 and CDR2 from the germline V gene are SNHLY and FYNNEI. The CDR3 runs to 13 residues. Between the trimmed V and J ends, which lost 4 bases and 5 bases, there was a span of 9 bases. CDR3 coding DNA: TGTGCCAGCAGTGTAACCACCGATCAGCCCCAGCATTTT. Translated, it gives CASSVTTDQPQHF.

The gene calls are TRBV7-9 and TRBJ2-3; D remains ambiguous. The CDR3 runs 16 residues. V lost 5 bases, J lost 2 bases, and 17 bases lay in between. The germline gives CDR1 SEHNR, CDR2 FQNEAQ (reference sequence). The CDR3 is CASSGVDSQNTDTQYF. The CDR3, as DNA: TGTGCCAGCAGCGGGGTCGATTCTCAAAACACAGATACGCAGTATTTT.

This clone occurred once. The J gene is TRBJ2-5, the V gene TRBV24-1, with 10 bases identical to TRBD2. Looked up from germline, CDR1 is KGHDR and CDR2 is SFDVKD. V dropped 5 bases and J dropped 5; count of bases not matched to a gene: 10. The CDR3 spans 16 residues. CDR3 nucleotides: TGTGCCACCAGTGGGACTAGCGGAAAAGTTGGTGAGACCCAGTACTTC. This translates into CATSGTSGKVGETQYF.

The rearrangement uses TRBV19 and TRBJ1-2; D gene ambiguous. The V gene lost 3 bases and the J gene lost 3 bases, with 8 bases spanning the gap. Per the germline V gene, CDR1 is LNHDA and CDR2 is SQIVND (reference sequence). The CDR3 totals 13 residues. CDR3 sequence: CASSMAEHYGYTF. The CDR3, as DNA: TGTGCCAGTAGTATGGCGGAACACTATGGCTACACCTTC.

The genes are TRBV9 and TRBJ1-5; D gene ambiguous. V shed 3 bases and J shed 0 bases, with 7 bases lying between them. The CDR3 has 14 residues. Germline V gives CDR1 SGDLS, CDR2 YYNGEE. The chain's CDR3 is CASSGGFSNQPQHF. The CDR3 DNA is TGTGCCAGCAGCGGCGGCTTTAGCAATCAGCCCCAGCATTTT. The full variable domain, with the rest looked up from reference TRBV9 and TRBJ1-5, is DSGVTQTPKHLITATGQRVTLRCSPRSGDLSVYWYQQSLDQGLQFLIQYYNGEERAKGNILERFSAQQFPDLHSELNLSSLELGDSALYFCASSGGFSNQPQHFGDGTRLSIL.

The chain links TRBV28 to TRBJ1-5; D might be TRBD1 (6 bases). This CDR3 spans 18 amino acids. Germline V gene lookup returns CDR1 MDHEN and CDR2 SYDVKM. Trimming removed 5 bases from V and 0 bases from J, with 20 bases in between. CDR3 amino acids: CASSLGGRHRYSNQPQHF. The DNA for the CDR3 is TGTGCCAGCAGTCTAGGGGGGCGACACCGCTATAGCAATCAGCCCCAGCATTTT.

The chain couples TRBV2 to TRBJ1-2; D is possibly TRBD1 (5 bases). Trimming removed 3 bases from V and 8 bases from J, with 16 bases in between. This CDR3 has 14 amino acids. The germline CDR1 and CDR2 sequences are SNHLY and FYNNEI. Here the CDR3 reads CASSEAGRARGYTF. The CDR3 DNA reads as TGTGCCAGCAGTGAGGCGGGCAGGGCCCGGGGCTACACCTTC.

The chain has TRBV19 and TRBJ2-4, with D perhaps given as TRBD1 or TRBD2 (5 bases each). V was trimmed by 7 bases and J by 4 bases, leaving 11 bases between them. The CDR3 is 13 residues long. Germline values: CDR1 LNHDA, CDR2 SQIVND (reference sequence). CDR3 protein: CASTAGSKNIQYF. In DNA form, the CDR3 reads TGTGCCAGTACGGCAGGGAGTAAAAACATTCAGTACTTC.

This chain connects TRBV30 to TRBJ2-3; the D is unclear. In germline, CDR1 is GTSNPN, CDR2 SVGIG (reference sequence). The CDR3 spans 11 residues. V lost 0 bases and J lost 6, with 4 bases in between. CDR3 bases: TGTGCCTGGAGTGTACCTGATACGCAGTATTTT. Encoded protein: CAWSVPDTQYF.

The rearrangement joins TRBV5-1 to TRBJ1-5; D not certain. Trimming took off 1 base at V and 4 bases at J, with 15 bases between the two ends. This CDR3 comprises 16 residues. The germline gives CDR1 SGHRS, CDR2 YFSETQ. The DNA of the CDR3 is TGCGCCAGCAGCTTGTTGCCCGGTCTACCGAATCAGCCCCAGCATTTT. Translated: CASSLLPGLPNQPQHF.

This chain's CDR3 is CASSLVGTGDANEQFF. CDR3 in DNA: TGTGCCAGCTCACTCGTCGGGACAGGGGATGCGAATGAGCAGTTCTTC. The V gene is TRBV18, the J gene TRBJ2-1, with 10 bases matching TRBD1. Germline V gene lookup returns CDR1 KGHSH and CDR2 LQKENI. The CDR3 runs 16 residues. With 4 bases clipped from V and 7 bases from J, the junction kept 10 bases outside the gene matches.

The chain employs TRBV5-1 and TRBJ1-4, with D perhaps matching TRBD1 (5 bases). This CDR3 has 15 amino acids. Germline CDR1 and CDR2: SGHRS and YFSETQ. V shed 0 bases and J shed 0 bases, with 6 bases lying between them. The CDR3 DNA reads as TGCGCCAGCAGCTTGGTGGGGGCAACTAATGAAAAACTGTTTTTT. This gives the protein CASSLVGATNEKLFF.

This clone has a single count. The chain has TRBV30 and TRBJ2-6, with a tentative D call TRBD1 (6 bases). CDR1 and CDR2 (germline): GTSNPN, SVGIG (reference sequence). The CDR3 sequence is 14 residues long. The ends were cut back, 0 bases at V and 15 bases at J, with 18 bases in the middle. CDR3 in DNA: TGTGCCTGGAGTGTTTACAGGGTGTTTTACAGCCTGACTTTC. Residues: CAWSVYRVFYSLTF.

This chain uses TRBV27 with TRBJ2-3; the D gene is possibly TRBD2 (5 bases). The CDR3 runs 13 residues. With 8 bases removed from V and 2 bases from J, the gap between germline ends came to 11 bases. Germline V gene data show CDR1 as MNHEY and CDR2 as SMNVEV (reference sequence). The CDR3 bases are TGTGCCAGCCGTCCCCGGGACACAGATACGCAGTATTTT. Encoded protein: CASRPRDTDTQYF.

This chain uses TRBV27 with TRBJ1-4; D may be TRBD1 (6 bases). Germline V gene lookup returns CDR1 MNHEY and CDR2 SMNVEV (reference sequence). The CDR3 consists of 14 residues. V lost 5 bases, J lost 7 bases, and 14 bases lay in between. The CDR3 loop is CASSPDRGAEKLFF. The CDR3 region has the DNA TGTGCCAGCAGTCCCGATAGGGGGGCTGAAAAACTGTTTTTT.

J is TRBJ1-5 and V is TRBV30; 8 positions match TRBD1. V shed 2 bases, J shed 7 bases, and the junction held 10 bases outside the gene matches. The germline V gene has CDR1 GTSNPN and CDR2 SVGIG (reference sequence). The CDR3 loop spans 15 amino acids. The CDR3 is CAWSKWQGAGQPQHF. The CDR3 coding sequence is TGTGCCTGGAGTAAGTGGCAGGGGGCCGGACAGCCCCAGCATTTT. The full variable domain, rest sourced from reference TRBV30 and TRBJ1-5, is SQTIHQWPATLVQPVGSPLSLECTVEGTSNPNLYWYRQAAGRGLQLLFYSVGIGQISSEVPQNLSASRPQDRQFILSSKKLLLSDSGFYLCAWSKWQGAGQPQHFGDGTRLSIL.

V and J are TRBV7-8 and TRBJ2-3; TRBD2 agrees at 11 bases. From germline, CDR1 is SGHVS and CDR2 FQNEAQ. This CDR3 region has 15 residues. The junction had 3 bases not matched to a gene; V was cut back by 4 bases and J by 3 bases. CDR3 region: CASSSTSGRTDTQYF. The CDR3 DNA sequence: TGTGCCAGCAGCTCAACTAGCGGGAGAACAGATACGCAGTATTTT.